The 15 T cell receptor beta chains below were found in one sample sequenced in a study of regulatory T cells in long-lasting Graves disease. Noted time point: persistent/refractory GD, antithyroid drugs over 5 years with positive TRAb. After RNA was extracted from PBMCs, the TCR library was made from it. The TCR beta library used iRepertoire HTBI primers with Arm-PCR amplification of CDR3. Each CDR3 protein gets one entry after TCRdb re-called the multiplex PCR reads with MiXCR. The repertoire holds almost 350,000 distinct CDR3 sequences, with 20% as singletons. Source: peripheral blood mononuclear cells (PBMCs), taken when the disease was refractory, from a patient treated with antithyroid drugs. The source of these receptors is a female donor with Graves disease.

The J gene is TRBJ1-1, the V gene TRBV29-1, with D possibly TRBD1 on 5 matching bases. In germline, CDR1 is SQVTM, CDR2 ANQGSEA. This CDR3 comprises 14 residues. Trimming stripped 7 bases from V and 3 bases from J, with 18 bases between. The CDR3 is CSESGPGGDTEAFF. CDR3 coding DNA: TGCAGCGAATCAGGGCCAGGTGGGGACACTGAAGCTTTCTTT. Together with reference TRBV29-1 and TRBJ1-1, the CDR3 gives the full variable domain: SAVISQKPSRDICQRGTSLTIQCQVDSQVTMMFWYRQQPGQSLTLIATANQGSEATYESGFVIDKFPISRPNLTFSTLTVSNMSPEDSSIYLCSESGPGGDTEAFFGQGTRLTVV.

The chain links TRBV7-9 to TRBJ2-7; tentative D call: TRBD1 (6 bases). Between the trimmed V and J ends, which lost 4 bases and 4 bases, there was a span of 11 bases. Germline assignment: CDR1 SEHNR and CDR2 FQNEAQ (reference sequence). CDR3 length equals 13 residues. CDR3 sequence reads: CASSYTGPYEQYF. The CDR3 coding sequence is TGTGCCAGCAGCTACACAGGGCCTTACGAGCAGTACTTC.

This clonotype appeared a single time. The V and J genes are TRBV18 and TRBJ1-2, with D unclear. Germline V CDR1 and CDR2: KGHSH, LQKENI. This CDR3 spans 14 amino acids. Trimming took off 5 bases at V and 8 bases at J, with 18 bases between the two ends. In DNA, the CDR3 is TGTGCCAGCTCAGACCAACGGGGAGAATACGGCTACACCTTC. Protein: CASSDQRGEYGYTF. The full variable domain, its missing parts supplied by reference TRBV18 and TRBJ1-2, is NAGVMQNPRHLVRRRGQEARLRCSPMKGHSHVYWYRQLPEEGLKFMVYLQKENIIDESGMPKERFSAEFPKEGPSILRIQQVVRGDSAAYFCASSDQRGEYGYTFGSGTRLTVV.

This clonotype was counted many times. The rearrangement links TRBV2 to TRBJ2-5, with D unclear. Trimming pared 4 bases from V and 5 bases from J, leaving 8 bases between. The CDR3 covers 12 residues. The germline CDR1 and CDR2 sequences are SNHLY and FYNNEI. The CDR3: CASSVVGETQYF. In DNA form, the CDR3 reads TGTGCCAGCAGTGTAGTTGGGGAGACCCAGTACTTC.

As DNA, the CDR3 is TGTGCCAGTACCGGGAGAATCGGAGATACGCAGTATTTT. This encodes CASTGRIGDTQYF. The chain is built from TRBV2 and TRBJ2-3; possibly TRBD2 for D (6 bases). Germline lookup yields CDR1 SNHLY and CDR2 FYNNEI. Trimming took 9 bases from V and 5 from J, leaving 15 bases between them. The length of the CDR3 is 13 residues.

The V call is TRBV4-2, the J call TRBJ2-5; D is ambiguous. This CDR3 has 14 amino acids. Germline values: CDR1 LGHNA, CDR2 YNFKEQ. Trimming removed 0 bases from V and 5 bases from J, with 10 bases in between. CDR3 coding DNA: TGTGCCAGCAGCCAAGAAAGCTACGGGGAGACCCAGTACTTC. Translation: CASSQESYGETQYF.

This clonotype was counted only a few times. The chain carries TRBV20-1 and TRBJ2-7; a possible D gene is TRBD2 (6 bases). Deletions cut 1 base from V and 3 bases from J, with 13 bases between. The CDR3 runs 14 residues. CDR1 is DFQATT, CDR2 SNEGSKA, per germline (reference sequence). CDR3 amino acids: CSARGARERYEQYF. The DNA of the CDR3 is TGCAGTGCTAGAGGGGCCCGGGAGCGCTACGAGCAGTACTTC.

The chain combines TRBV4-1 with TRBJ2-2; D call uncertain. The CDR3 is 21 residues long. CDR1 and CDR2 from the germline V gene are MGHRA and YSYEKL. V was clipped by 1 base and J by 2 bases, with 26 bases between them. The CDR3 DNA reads TGCGCCAGCAGCCAAGTCCTTAACCGGGCGCCCAATTCTGCAAACACCGGGGAGCTGTTTTTT. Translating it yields CASSQVLNRAPNSANTGELFF.

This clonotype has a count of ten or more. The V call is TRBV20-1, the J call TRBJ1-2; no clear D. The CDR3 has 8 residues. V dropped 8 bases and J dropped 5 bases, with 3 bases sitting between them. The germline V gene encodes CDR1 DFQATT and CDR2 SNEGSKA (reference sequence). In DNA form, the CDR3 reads TGCAGTCATTATGGCTACACCTTC. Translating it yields CSHYGYTF.

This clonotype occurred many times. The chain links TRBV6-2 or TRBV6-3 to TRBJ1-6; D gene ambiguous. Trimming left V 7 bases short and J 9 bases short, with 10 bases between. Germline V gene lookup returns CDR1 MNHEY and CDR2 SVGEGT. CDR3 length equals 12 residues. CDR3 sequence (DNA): TGTGCCAGCACGGATCCGAGTTCACCCCTCCACTTT. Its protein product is CASTDPSSPLHF.

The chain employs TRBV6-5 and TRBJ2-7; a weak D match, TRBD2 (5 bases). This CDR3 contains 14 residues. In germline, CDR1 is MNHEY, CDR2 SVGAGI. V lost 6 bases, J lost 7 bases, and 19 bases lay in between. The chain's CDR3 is CASSFSRHGSEQYF. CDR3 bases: TGTGCCAGCAGCTTCTCGCGCCATGGGAGTGAGCAGTACTTC.

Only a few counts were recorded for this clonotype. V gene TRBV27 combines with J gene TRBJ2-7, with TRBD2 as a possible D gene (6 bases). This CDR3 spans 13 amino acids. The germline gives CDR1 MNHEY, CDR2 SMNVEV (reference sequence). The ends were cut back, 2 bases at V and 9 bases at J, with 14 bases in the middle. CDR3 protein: CASSLNGGRGQYF. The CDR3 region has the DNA TGTGCCAGCAGTTTAAACGGGGGAAGGGGGCAGTACTTC.

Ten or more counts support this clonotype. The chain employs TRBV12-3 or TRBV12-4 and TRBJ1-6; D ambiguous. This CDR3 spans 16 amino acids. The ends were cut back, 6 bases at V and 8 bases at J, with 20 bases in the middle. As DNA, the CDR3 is TGTGCCAGCAGCCAGAGAGGACTCCGTTGGGATTCACCCCTCCACTTT. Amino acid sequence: CASSQRGLRWDSPLHF.

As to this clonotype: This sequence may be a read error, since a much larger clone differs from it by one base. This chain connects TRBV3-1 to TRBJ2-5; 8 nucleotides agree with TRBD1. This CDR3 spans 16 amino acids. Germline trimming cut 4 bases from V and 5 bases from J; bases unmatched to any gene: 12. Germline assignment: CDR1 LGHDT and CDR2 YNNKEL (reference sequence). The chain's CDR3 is CASSRGWTGPGETQYF. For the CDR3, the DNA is TGTGCCAGCAGCCGAGGATGGACAGGGCCAGGGGAGACCCAGTACTTC.

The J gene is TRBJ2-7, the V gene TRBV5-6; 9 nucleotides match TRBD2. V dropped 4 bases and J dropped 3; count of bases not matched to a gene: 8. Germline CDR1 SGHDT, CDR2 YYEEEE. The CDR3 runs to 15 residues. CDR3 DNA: TGTGCCAGCAGCCAAAAGCGGGGGGCACTCTACGAGCAGTACTTC. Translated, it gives CASSQKRGALYEQYF.